This record concerns one T cell receptor beta chain sequence. Its target is not known. The data were obtained in a study of T cell responses to AZD1222 COVID-19 vaccine. About the research overall: Pooling covered second doses at about 4 or about 12 weeks. Study-wide results and limits: Rises in breadth and depth of Spike-specific TCRs came after two AZD1222 doses.

Sequenced by immunoSEQ multiplex PCR; TCRdb stores in-frame clones only, minus some. The profile covers about 150,000 clones, with roughly 89% appearing a single time and around 1.5% taken by the ten largest. CDR3 length: 13 residues. In germline, CDR1 is ENHRY, CDR2 SYGVKD. V lost 6 bases and J lost 0, with 8 bases in between. Sequencing was performed on peripheral blood, taken on day 0 of AZD1222 vaccination. This receptor was taken from an adult in good health. The chain carries TRBV10-3 and TRBJ1-1; D unclear. CDR3 nucleotide sequence: TGTGCCATCAGACCCGTCGTGAACACTGAAGCTTTCTTT. The encoded protein is CAIRPVVNTEAFF.